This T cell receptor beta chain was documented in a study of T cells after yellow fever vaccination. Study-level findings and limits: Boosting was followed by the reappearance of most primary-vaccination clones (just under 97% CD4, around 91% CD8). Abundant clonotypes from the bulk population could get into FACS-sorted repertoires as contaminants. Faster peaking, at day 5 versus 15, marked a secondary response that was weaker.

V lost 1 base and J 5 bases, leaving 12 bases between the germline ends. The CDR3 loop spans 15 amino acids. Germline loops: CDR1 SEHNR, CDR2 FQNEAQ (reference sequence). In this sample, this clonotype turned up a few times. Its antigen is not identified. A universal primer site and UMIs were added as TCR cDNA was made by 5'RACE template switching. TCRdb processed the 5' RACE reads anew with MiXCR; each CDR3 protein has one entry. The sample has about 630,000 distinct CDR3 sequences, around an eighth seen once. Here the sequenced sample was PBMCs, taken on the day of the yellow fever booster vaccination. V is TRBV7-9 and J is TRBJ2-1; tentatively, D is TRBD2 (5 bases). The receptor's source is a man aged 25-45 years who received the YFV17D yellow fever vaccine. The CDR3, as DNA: TGTGCCAGCAGCTTAGTAAGTACCGGGAACAATGAGCAGTTCTTC. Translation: CASSLVSTGNNEQFF.